The TCR beta chain under discussion was sequenced for a study of T-cell reconstitution after alpha-beta-depleted transplantation in children. CDR1 and CDR2 (germline): ENHRY, SYGVKD. V lost 6 bases, J lost 2 bases, and 9 bases stayed unmatched. There are 15 residues in the CDR3. As for this clonotype: The target antigen is unknown.

Study-wide results and limits: Where alpha-beta T cells came from about two months after transplant was reportedly several hundred expanded graft clones. Newly made T cells mostly supplied T-cell counts and diversity one year after transplant. Some patients' high day-60 TCRbeta diversity was traced to surviving recipient T cells and thymic progenitors.

Unique molecular identifiers featured in how the TCRbeta library was prepared. TCRdb re-called the PCR reads with MiXCR, one entry per CDR3 protein. Of about 600,000 distinct CDR3 sequences listed, under 25% are singletons. The sequence was collected from a boy less than two years old who had a stem cell transplant for acute myeloid leukemia, so the T cells may come from the graft donor. The chain employs TRBV10-3 and TRBJ1-2, with 7 nucleotides matching TRBD1. The input for sequencing was PBMCs, mostly from graft donor cells, taken 360 days after TCRalphabeta/CD19-depleted stem cell transplant. CDR3 sequence: CAIRAGQSENYGYTF. CDR3 nucleotide sequence: TGTGCCATCAGGGCGGGACAGAGCGAAAACTATGGCTACACCTTC.